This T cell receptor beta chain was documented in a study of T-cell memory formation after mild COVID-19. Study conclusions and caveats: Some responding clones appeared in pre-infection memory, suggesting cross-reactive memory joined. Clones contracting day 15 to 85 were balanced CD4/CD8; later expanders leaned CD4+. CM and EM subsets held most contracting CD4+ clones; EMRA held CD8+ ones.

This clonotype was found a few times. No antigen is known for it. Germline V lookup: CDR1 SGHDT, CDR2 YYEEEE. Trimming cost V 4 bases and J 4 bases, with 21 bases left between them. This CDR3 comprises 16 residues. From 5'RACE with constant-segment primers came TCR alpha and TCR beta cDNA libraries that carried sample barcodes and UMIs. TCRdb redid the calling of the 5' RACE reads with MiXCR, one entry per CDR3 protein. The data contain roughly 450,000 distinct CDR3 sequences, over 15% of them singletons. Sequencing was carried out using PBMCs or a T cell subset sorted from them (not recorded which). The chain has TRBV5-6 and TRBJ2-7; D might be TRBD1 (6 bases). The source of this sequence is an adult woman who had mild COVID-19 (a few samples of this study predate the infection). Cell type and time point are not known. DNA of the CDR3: TGTGCCAGCAGCCATCCGACAGGTTTGGCGTCGTACGAGCAGTACTTC. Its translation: CASSHPTGLASYEQYF.